The clone carrying this T cell receptor (beta chain) was picked up many times. Its target is unknown. These data are taken from a study of T cells in Graves' hyperthyroidism and ophthalmopathy. Study background: Any treatment followed the collection of peripheral blood at initial diagnosis. Notes on the study in general: Blood also contained most expanded thyroid clonotypes above 0.001. From stable hyperthyroidism, ophthalmopathy was separated by a 13 V-J model.

Fresh peripheral blood, 10 ml, yielded the PBMCs. The TCR beta CDR3 regions underwent amplification using RNA transcripts as the source. In the first-round RT-PCR of the TCR CDR3, the HTBI primer set was used. TCRdb passed the multiplex PCR reads through MiXCR, listing each CDR3 protein once. The sample records 470,000 or so distinct CDR3 sequences, roughly 20% being singletons. The CDR3 is 12 amino acids. CDR1 is SEHNR and CDR2 is FQNEAQ in the germline V gene (reference sequence). The V end was cut by 5 bases, the J end by 6 bases, with 11 bases between. This sequence was found in a man aged 18 to 29 with Graves' hyperthyroidism. This sequence joins TRBV7-9 and TRBJ2-7; D not resolved. Input material: blood. CDR3: CASSPQAGEQYF. The DNA for the CDR3 is TGTGCCAGCAGCCCCCAAGCTGGCGAGCAGTACTTC.